This TCR beta chain was observed in a study of cytomegalovirus exposure and HLA in healthy donors. General observations from the study: The authors enumerated over 150 TCR beta chains as linked to cytomegalovirus. The tendency of first-cohort TCR clusters to co-occur in the 120 validation repertoires was the finding of a later analysis.

The assay was immunoSEQ multiplex PCR, and TCRdb's table has in-frame clones only and misses some. The repertoire holds more than 95,000 clones, with about 88% as singletons. CDR3 length: 14 residues. V lost 4 bases, J lost 6 bases, and 13 bases lay in between. Germline values: CDR1 MNHEY, CDR2 SMNVEV (reference sequence). With regard to this clone: The antigen is undetermined.

This chain connects TRBV27 to TRBJ1-5; possible D gene TRBD1, 6 bases. The sample was PBMCs. The clonotype originates from a woman in her late teens or twenties in good health and CMV-seropositive. The CDR3 DNA reads as TGTGCCAGCAGTTCCGGGACATCTAGTCAGCCCCAGCATTTT. Protein product: CASSSGTSSQPQHF.